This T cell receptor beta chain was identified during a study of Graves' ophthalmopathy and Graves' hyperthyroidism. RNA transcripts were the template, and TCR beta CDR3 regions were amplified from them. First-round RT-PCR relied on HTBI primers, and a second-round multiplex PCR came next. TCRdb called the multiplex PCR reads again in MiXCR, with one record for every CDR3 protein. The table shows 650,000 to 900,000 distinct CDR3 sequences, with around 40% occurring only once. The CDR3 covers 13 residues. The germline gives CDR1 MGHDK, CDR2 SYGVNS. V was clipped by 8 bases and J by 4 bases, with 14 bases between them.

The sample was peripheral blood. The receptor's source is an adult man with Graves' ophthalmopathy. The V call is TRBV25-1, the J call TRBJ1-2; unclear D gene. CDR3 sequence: CASVDMGVYGYTF. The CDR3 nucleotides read TGTGCCAGCGTTGATATGGGCGTCTATGGCTACACCTTC.